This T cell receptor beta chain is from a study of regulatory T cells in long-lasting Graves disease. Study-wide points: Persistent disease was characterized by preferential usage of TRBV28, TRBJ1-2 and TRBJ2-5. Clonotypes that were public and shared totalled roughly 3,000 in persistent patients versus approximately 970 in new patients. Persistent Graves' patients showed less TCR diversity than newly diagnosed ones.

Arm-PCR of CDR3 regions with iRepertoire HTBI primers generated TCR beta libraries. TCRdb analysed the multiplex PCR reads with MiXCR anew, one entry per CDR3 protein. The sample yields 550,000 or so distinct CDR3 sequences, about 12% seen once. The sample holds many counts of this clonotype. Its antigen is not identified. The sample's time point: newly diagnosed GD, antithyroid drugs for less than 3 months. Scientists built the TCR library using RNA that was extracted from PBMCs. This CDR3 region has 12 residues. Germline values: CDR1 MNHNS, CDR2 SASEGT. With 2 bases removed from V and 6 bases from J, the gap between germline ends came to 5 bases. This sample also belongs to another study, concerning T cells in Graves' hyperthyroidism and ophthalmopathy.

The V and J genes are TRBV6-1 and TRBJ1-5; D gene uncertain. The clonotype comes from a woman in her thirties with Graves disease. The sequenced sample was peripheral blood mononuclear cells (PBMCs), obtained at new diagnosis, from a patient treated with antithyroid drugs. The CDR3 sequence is CASSESGQPQHF. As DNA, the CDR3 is TGTGCCAGCAGTGAATCGGGTCAGCCCCAGCATTTT.